These 25 T cell receptor beta chains were all obtained from the same sample, sequenced in a study of blood T cell repertoires in COVID-19. Sequenced by immunoSEQ multiplex PCR; TCRdb stores in-frame clones only, minus some. The table lists 200,000 to 250,000 clones, approximately 80% of them singletons, with about 1.9% in the top ten. The sequenced sample was peripheral blood. Receptor source: a man aged 25-45 years who had recovered from COVID-19.

This clone has only one observation. This chain uses TRBV7-9 with TRBJ2-3, with no clear D. The germline gives CDR1 SEHNR, CDR2 FQNEAQ (reference sequence). The CDR3 spans 14 residues. Trimming pared 11 bases from V and 6 bases from J, leaving 21 bases between. DNA for the CDR3: TGTGCCGACGCCCCGGGTGCTGAGCCCGATACGCAGTATTTT. Amino acid sequence: CADAPGAEPDTQYF.

The CDR3 loop reads CASSGLLEGGGARSGYTF. CDR3 in DNA: TGTGCCAGCAGCGGATTATTAGAAGGGGGGGGTGCTCGTTCCGGCTACACCTTC. The rearrangement uses TRBV9 and TRBJ1-2; D possibly corresponds to TRBD1 (6 bases). Germline CDR1 reads SGDLS; CDR2 reads YYNGEE. This CDR3 is built from 18 residues. V was cut by 3 bases and J by 8 bases, with 29 bases left in between.

The J gene is TRBJ1-2, the V gene TRBV6-5, with TRBD1 identical over 7 bases. This CDR3 is built from 13 residues. Germline lookup yields CDR1 MNHEY and CDR2 SVGAGI. Germline trimming cut 5 bases from V and 5 bases from J; bases unmatched to any gene: 5. The CDR3, as DNA: TGTGCCAGCAGTACCGGGACAGTTTATGGCTACACCTTC. It encodes CASSTGTVYGYTF.

This sequence joins TRBV7-2 and TRBJ2-5; 11 bases map to TRBD2. This CDR3 has 16 residues. Germline lookup yields CDR1 SGHTA and CDR2 FQGNSA. V was clipped by 1 base and J by 5 bases; unmatched bases: 6. The CDR3: CASSLVGLAGPETQYF. Here the CDR3 DNA reads TGTGCCAGCAGCTTAGTAGGACTAGCGGGCCCGGAGACCCAGTACTTC.

V usage is TRBV18 and J usage is TRBJ1-1; 9 bases align to TRBD1. The CDR3 spans 16 residues. Per germline, CDR1 KGHSH and CDR2 LQKENI. With V trimmed by 4 bases and J by 1 base, 7 bases remained unmatched. The CDR3: CASSQSMGQGNTEAFF. The DNA of the CDR3 is TGTGCCAGCTCACAATCAATGGGACAGGGGAACACTGAAGCTTTCTTT.

The genes are TRBV6-5 and TRBJ2-7; 8 bases are shared with TRBD1. Per germline, CDR1 MNHEY and CDR2 SVGAGI. The CDR3 covers 14 residues. J gave up 3 bases and V 6 bases, and 7 bases lay outside the gene matches. The CDR3 protein is CASRRDRLGYEQYV. CDR3 coding DNA: TGTGCCAGCAGAAGGGACAGGCTGGGCTACGAGCAGTACGTC.

The chain recombines TRBV12-5 with TRBJ1-5; no clear D gene. V was cut by 1 base and J by 0 bases, with 13 bases left in between. The CDR3 is made up of 17 amino acids. The germline V gene encodes CDR1 LGHNT and CDR2 FRNRAP. The CDR3 DNA sequence: TGTGCTAGTGGTTTGGAAGCCAGTACAGATAGCAATCAGCCCCAGCATTTT. As protein: CASGLEASTDSNQPQHF. Variable domain in full (rest from reference TRBV12-5 and TRBJ1-5): DARVTQTPRHKVTEMGQEVTMRCQPILGHNTVFWYRQTMMQGLELLAYFRNRAPLDDSGMPKDRFSAEMPDATLATLKIQPSEPRDSAVYFCASGLEASTDSNQPQHFGDGTRLSIL.

The chain uses TRBV6-5 and TRBJ1-1; possible D gene TRBD1, 6 bases. The CDR3 is made up of 15 amino acids. Looked up from germline, CDR1 is MNHEY and CDR2 is SVGAGI. V was trimmed by 4 bases and J by 1 base, leaving 13 bases between them. In DNA, the CDR3 is TGTGCCAGCAGTTCGCCCTCGGACAGGAACACTGAAGCTTTCTTT. It yields the protein CASSSPSDRNTEAFF.

The chain has TRBV2 and TRBJ1-2, with TRBD1 as a possible D gene (5 bases). CDR1 and CDR2 (germline): SNHLY, FYNNEI. Trimming removed 6 bases at V and 2 bases at J, with 16 bases between. This CDR3 comprises 15 residues. The CDR3 loop is CASRLPGGINYGYTF. In DNA form, the CDR3 reads TGTGCCAGCAGGCTTCCCGGGGGAATAAACTATGGCTACACCTTC.

The chain links TRBV6-5 to TRBJ2-3, with 13 bases matching TRBD2. The J segment lost 6 bases and the V segment lost 6 bases, leaving 0 bases of the junction unmatched. The CDR3 runs 13 residues. The V gene's germline CDR1 is MNHEY and CDR2 SVGAGI. In DNA form, the CDR3 reads TGTGCCAGCAGGACTAGCGGGGGGGATACGCAGTATTTT. Protein: CASRTSGGDTQYF.

The genes are TRBV6-5 and TRBJ1-5, with D unresolved. V lost 7 bases to trimming and J lost 5 bases, with 12 bases between them. Per the germline V gene, CDR1 is MNHEY and CDR2 is SVGAGI. The CDR3 contains 13 residues. The CDR3, as DNA: TGTGCCAGCACGGCGGAGTGGGATCAGCCCCAGCATTTT. This translates into CASTAEWDQPQHF.

The J gene is TRBJ2-5, the V gene TRBV4-1; TRBD2 matches 9 bases. This CDR3 has 14 amino acids. V was clipped by 4 bases and J by 2 bases; unmatched bases: 2. Germline values: CDR1 MGHRA, CDR2 YSYEKL. In DNA, the CDR3 is TGCGCCAGCAGCCGAGCGGGGGGACAAGAGACCCAGTACTTC. Amino acid sequence: CASSRAGGQETQYF.

This clone was recorded only once. The V gene is TRBV3-1 (or the pseudogene TRBV3-2), the J gene TRBJ1-1; D is ambiguous. With 2 bases removed from V and 13 bases from J, the gap between germline ends came to 11 bases. The CDR3 contains 11 residues. Per germline, CDR1 LGHDT and CDR2 YNNKEL (reference sequence). This CDR3 reads CASSQKQEVFF. CDR3 DNA sequence: TGTGCCAGCAGCCAAAAGCAGGAGGTTTTCTTT.

This sequence joins TRBV10-3 and TRBJ2-7; 10 bases are shared with TRBD1. CDR1 and CDR2 from the germline V gene are ENHRY and SYGVKD. The junction had 4 bases not matched to a gene; V was cut back by 6 bases and J by 5 bases. The CDR3 is made up of 13 amino acids. The CDR3 loop is CAIRSGTGDEQYF. CDR3 in DNA: TGTGCCATCAGATCCGGGACAGGGGACGAGCAGTACTTC.

The chain links TRBV5-4 to TRBJ2-3; tentative D call: TRBD2 (6 bases). Germline V gene data show CDR1 as SGHNT and CDR2 as YYREEE (reference sequence). Trimming left V 1 base short and J 1 base short, with 10 bases between. The CDR3 spans 15 residues. The CDR3: CASSLYQRGTDTQYF. CDR3 DNA: TGTGCCAGCAGCTTGTATCAGCGGGGCACAGATACGCAGTATTTT.

V usage is TRBV28 and J usage is TRBJ1-2; TRBD1 is a possible D gene (6 bases). V lost 4 bases, J lost 1 base, and 13 bases lay in between. This CDR3 comprises 15 residues. CDR1 is MDHEN and CDR2 is SYDVKM in the germline V gene. The CDR3 DNA sequence: TGTGCCAGCAGTTCCGAACAGGACAGTAACTATGGCTACACCTTC. This sequence encodes CASSSEQDSNYGYTF.

The rearrangement joins TRBV5-5 to TRBJ2-7, with 10 bases fitting TRBD1. The CDR3 covers 14 residues. Looked up from germline, CDR1 is SGHKS and CDR2 is YYEKEE (reference sequence). The junction had 14 bases not matched to a gene; V was cut back by 5 bases and J by 12 bases. The CDR3 spells CASSRDRGQPVRYF. The CDR3 coding sequence is TGTGCCAGCAGTAGGGACAGGGGACAACCTGTGCGGTACTTC.

Written as DNA, the CDR3 is TGTGCTAGTAGTCTAGCGGGGATTCGGGAGACCCAGTACTTC. Its translation is CASSLAGIRETQYF. V usage is TRBV12-5 and J usage is TRBJ2-5; 9 bases are shared with TRBD2. CDR1 and CDR2 (germline): LGHNT, FRNRAP. The CDR3 runs 14 residues. After removal of 8 bases from V and 5 bases from J, the junction contained 9 bases not matched to a gene. Complete variable domain (other parts from reference TRBV12-5 and TRBJ2-5): DARVTQTPRHKVTEMGQEVTMRCQPILGHNTVFWYRQTMMQGLELLAYFRNRAPLDDSGMPKDRFSAEMPDATLATLKIQPSEPRDSAVYFCASSLAGIRETQYFGPGTRLLVL.

This chain links TRBV6-1 with TRBJ1-3; D not resolved. The CDR3 sequence is 13 residues long. The V gene lost 1 base and the J gene lost 4 bases, with 5 bases spanning the gap. CDR1 and CDR2 from the germline V gene are MNHNS and SASEGT. Here the CDR3 DNA reads TGTGCCAGCAGTGAAGTCCTCGGAAACACCATATATTTT. Translating it yields CASSEVLGNTIYF.

The rearrangement uses TRBV7-2 and TRBJ2-2; 7 bases agree with TRBD1. CDR1 and CDR2 from the germline V gene are SGHTA and FQGNSA. V shed 5 bases, J shed 6 bases, and the junction held 6 bases outside the gene matches. CDR3 size: 14 residues. For the CDR3, the DNA is TGTGCCAGCAGCAGTAGACAGGGCCCCGGGGAGCTGTTTTTT. As protein: CASSSRQGPGELFF.

The chain is built from TRBV14 and TRBJ2-3; D perhaps matches TRBD1 (6 bases). CDR1 is SGHDN and CDR2 is FVKESK in the germline V gene. Trimming left V 4 bases short and J 6 bases short, with 17 bases between. The CDR3 length is 15 residues. The CDR3 protein is CASSRDPGGADTQYF. DNA of the CDR3: TGTGCCAGCAGCCGTGATCCTGGGGGCGCCGATACGCAGTATTTT. The full variable domain, its missing parts supplied by reference TRBV14 and TRBJ2-3, is EAGVTQFPSHSVIEKGQTVTLRCDPISGHDNLYWYRRVMGKEIKFLLHFVKESKQDESGMPNNRFLAERTGGTYSTLKVQPAELEDSGVYFCASSRDPGGADTQYFGPGTRLTVL.

This clone showed up just once. The chain recombines TRBV5-1 with TRBJ2-6; the D gene is possibly TRBD1 (6 bases). The CDR3 covers 18 residues. With 0 bases removed from V and 0 bases from J, the gap between germline ends came to 13 bases. The V gene's germline CDR1 is SGHRS and CDR2 YFSETQ. In DNA form, the CDR3 reads TGCGCCAGCAGCTTGGGTGCGGACAGCTACTCTGGGGCCAACGTCCTGACTTTC. Translated, it gives CASSLGADSYSGANVLTF.

The chain recombines TRBV5-1 with TRBJ2-1; D might be TRBD1 (6 bases). The CDR3 length is 15 residues. Germline CDR1 reads SGHRS; CDR2 reads YFSETQ. V dropped 4 bases and J dropped 2 bases, with 13 bases sitting between them. Here the CDR3 reads CASSDGQRTYNEQFF. For the CDR3, the DNA is TGCGCCAGCAGCGACGGACAGCGGACCTACAATGAGCAGTTCTTC.

The rearrangement uses TRBV20-1 and TRBJ2-5; D call uncertain. V was clipped by 6 bases and J by 0 bases, with 5 bases between them. Germline V gives CDR1 DFQATT, CDR2 SNEGSKA (reference sequence). This CDR3 is 11 amino acids long. This CDR3 reads CSARNQETQYF. CDR3 nucleotides: TGCAGTGCGAGGAACCAAGAGACCCAGTACTTC.

The chain combines TRBV5-1 with TRBJ2-3; TRBD2 aligns across 8 bases. The CDR3 is 15 residues long. Trimming took 4 bases from V and 0 from J; bases not matched to a gene: 4. The germline V gene encodes CDR1 SGHRS and CDR2 YFSETQ. Written as DNA, the CDR3 is TGCGCCAGCAGCCTTAGCGGGGCTAGCACAGATACGCAGTATTTT. Encoded protein: CASSLSGASTDTQYF. Drawing the rest from reference TRBV5-1 and TRBJ2-3, the complete variable domain is KAGVTQTPRYLIKTRGQQVTLSCSPISGHRSVSWYQQTPGQGLQFLFEYFSETQRNKGNFPGRFSGRQFSNSRSEMNVSTLELGDSALYLCASSLSGASTDTQYFGPGTRLTVL.